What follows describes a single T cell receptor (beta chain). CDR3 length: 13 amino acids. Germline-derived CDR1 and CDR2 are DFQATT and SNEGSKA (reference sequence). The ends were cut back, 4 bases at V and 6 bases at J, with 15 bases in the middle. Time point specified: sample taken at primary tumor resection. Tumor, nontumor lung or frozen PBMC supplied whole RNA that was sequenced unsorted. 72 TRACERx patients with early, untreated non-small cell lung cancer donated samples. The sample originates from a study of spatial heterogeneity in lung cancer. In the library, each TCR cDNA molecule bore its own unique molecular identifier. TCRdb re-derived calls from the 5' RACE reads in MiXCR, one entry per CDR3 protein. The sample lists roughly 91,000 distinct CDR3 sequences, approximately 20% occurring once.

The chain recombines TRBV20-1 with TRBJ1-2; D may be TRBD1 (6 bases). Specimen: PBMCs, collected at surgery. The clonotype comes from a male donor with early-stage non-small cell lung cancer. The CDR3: CSANHLRGHGYTF. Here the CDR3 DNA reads TGCAGTGCTAATCATCTCAGGGGACATGGCTACACCTTC.